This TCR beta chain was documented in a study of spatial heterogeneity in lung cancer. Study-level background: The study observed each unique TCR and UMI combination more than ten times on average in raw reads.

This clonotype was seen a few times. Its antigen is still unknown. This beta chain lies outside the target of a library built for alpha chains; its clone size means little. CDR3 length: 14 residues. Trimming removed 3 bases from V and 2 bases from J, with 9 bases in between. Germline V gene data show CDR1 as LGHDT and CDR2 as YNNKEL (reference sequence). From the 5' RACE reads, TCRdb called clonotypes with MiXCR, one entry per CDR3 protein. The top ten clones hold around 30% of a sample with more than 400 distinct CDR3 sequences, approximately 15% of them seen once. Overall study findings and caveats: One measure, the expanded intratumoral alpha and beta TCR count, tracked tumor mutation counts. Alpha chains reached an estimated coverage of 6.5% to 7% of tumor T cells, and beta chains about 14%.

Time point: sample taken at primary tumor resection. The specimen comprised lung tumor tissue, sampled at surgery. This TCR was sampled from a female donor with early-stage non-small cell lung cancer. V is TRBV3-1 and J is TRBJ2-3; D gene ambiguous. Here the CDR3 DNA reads TGTGCCAGCAGCCATAAGGGTAACACAGATACGCAGTATTTT. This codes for CASSHKGNTDTQYF.